This entry lists 3 T cell receptor beta chains sequenced from one sample in a study of blood T cell repertoires in COVID-19. Generated by immunoSEQ multiplex PCR, the TCRdb table keeps only in-frame clones and is missing some. This table holds approximately 210,000 clones, about 88% found once. Sequenced material: peripheral blood. The source is a woman between 40 and 55 years old who had recovered from COVID-19.

As concerns this clone: The junction departs from the called germline gene at one end, perhaps through a read error. The V gene is TRBV10-3, the J gene TRBJ2-1, with TRBD1 as a possible D gene (5 bases). Germline-derived CDR1 and CDR2 are ENHRY and SYGVKD. The CDR3 spans 12 residues. The CDR3 reads CATSRGYNEQFF. CDR3 DNA: TGTGCCACCAGTAGGGGCTACAATGAGCAGTTCTTC.

The chain links TRBV7-3 to TRBJ2-3; TRBD2 agrees at 8 bases. The J segment lost 8 bases and the V segment lost 6 bases, leaving 13 bases of the junction unmatched. CDR1 is SGHTA, CDR2 FQGTGA, per germline. This CDR3 is 15 amino acids long. CDR3 residues: CASSPSGGSAVTQYF. CDR3 sequence (DNA): TGTGCCAGCAGTCCATCGGGAGGGAGTGCGGTTACGCAGTATTTT.

This chain joins TRBV7-6 and TRBJ1-3; 8 bases match TRBD1. The trim removed 5 bases at V and 0 bases at J, leaving 15 bases unmatched. This CDR3 has 19 amino acids. Germline V gene lookup returns CDR1 SGHVS and CDR2 FNYEAQ. The CDR3, as DNA: TGTGCCAGCAGCCGTACAGGGGGGGATGCGTGGGGCTCTGGAAACACCATATATTTT. Translating it yields CASSRTGGDAWGSGNTIYF.